This entry lists 8 T cell receptor beta chains sequenced from one sample in a study of T cells in Graves' hyperthyroidism and ophthalmopathy. From RNA transcripts, TCR beta CDR3 regions were amplified. The HTBI set primed first-round TCR CDR3 RT-PCR. From the multiplex PCR reads, TCRdb called clonotypes with MiXCR, one entry per CDR3 protein. The sample lists around 340,000 distinct CDR3 sequences; about 15% were seen once. The sequenced material came from blood. The receptors here all came from a man in his thirties or forties with Graves' hyperthyroidism.

This clonotype was seen at least ten times. The chain couples TRBV18 to TRBJ2-3, with 9 bases fitting TRBD1. V dropped 3 bases and J dropped 8; count of bases not matched to a gene: 9. The germline CDR1 and CDR2 sequences are KGHSH and LQKENI. This CDR3 is built from 15 residues. CDR3 sequence (DNA): TGTGCCAGCTCACCGAACAGGGGGCCCGTTGGTACGCAGTATTTT. Its translation: CASSPNRGPVGTQYF. Variable domain in full (rest from reference TRBV18 and TRBJ2-3): NAGVMQNPRHLVRRRGQEARLRCSPMKGHSHVYWYRQLPEEGLKFMVYLQKENIIDESGMPKERFSAEFPKEGPSILRIQQVVRGDSAAYFCASSPNRGPVGTQYFGPGTRLTVL.

This clonotype was seen a handful of times. DNA for the CDR3: TGTGCCTGGACACCCGGGACTAGCGCAACTAATGAGCAGTTCTTC. This translates into CAWTPGTSATNEQFF. The V and J genes are TRBV30 and TRBJ2-1; TRBD2 matches 10 bases. V lost 4 bases to trimming and J lost 7 bases; unmatched junction nucleotides: 10. CDR1 is GTSNPN and CDR2 is SVGIG in the germline V gene (reference sequence). The CDR3 covers 15 residues. Drawing the rest from reference TRBV30 and TRBJ2-1, the complete variable domain is SQTIHQWPATLVQPVGSPLSLECTVEGTSNPNLYWYRQAAGRGLQLLFYSVGIGQISSEVPQNLSASRPQDRQFILSSKKLLLSDSGFYLCAWTPGTSATNEQFFGPGTRLTVL.

This clonotype was observed a handful of times. V is TRBV19 and J is TRBJ1-5; 7 bases map to TRBD1. V was pared by 9 bases and J by 0 bases, with 8 bases of the junction left unmatched. The CDR3 contains 15 residues. Germline-derived CDR1 and CDR2 are LNHDA and SQIVND (reference sequence). Here the CDR3 DNA reads TGTGCCAGCCATGACAGGGTTGATAGCAATCAGCCCCAGCATTTT. It specifies CASHDRVDSNQPQHF.

This clonotype was observed a handful of times. The rearrangement links TRBV4-1 to TRBJ2-7; no clear D gene. CDR3 length: 16 residues. Trimming shortened V by 3 bases and J by 2 bases, and 17 bases separated the two germline ends. CDR1 is MGHRA, CDR2 YSYEKL, per germline. The CDR3 DNA reads TGCGCCAGCAGCCACCCCTCTGCAGGTCTTACCTACGAGCAGTACTTC. Translation gives CASSHPSAGLTYEQYF.

In its sample, this clonotype was seen a few times. The CDR3 here is CASSPTGVSTDTQYF. For the CDR3, the DNA is TGCGCCAGCAGCCCCACGGGAGTTAGCACAGATACGCAGTATTTT. The chain combines TRBV5-1 with TRBJ2-3; possible D gene TRBD2, 6 bases. This CDR3 is 15 amino acids long. V was clipped by 4 bases and J by 0 bases, with 12 bases between them. Germline V gene sequence: CDR1 SGHRS, CDR2 YFSETQ.

J is TRBJ2-7 and V is TRBV25-1; TRBD1 might be the D (5 bases). The CDR3 runs 12 residues. With 6 bases removed from V and 2 bases from J, the gap between germline ends came to 8 bases. CDR1 is MGHDK and CDR2 is SYGVNS in the germline V gene. As DNA, the CDR3 is TGTGCCAGCAGAGACAGTGCCTACGAGCAGTACTTC. Protein product: CASRDSAYEQYF.

This clonotype has more than one count but fewer than ten. The chain joins TRBV28 to TRBJ2-3, with 7 bases that match TRBD2. The length of the CDR3 is 17 residues. The V gene's germline CDR1 is MDHEN and CDR2 SYDVKM. V gave up 3 bases and J gave up 5 bases; unmatched junction bases: 14. The CDR3 DNA follows: TGTGCCAGCAGTTTCTTAATGGCGGGAGAACTGCGAGATACGCAGTATTTT. Its protein product is CASSFLMAGELRDTQYF.

This clonotype has a handful of counts. The J gene is TRBJ2-1, the V gene TRBV5-1; a weak D match, TRBD1 (5 bases). Trimming cost V 5 bases and J 5 bases, with 14 bases left between them. The CDR3 covers 14 residues. Looked up from germline, CDR1 is SGHRS and CDR2 is YFSETQ. CDR3: CASSGQGANNEQFF. The CDR3 DNA reads as TGCGCCAGCAGTGGGCAAGGGGCGAACAATGAGCAGTTCTTC.